These T cell receptor beta chains were read from a single sample in a study of blood T cells in healthy people across ages. TCRdb fed the 5' RACE reads into MiXCR, producing one record per CDR3 protein. The table includes about a million distinct CDR3 sequences, 35% to 40% detected once. Source material: blood. The receptor source for this set is a man in his late teens or twenties in good health. CDR3s include the opening cysteine and the closing phenylalanine or tryptophan. D genes are given only for firm matches. Only part of the rows carry a size: once, few, many, or a class if the clone is expanded.

V gene: TRBV18; clone size: -; D gene: TRBD1; J gene: TRBJ1-6; CDR3 protein: CASSLYLGQGNSPLHF; CDR3 DNA: TGTGCCAGCTCACTATATCTTGGACAGGGTAATTCACCCCTCCACTTT
V gene: TRBV6-2/TRBV6-3; clone size: few; D gene: TRBD1; J gene: TRBJ1-1; CDR3 protein: CASKTGQMNTEAFF; CDR3 DNA: TGTGCCAGCAAAACGGGACAGATGAACACTGAAGCTTTCTTT
V gene: TRBV3-1; clone size: -; D gene: -; J gene: TRBJ2-5; CDR3 protein: CASSHRGGGETQYF; CDR3 DNA: TGTGCCAGCAGCCACCGTGGAGGTGGTGAGACCCAGTACTTC
V gene: TRBV27; clone size: few; D gene: -; J gene: TRBJ1-2; CDR3 protein: CASSLSGATGYGYTF; CDR3 DNA: TGTGCCAGCAGTTTATCAGGGGCGACGGGCTATGGCTACACCTTC
V gene: TRBV2; clone size: few; D gene: -; J gene: TRBJ2-5; CDR3 protein: CASGGFDRRSIQETQYF; CDR3 DNA: TGTGCCAGTGGGGGATTCGATCGGAGATCAATACAAGAGACCCAGTACTTC
V gene: TRBV18; clone size: few; D gene: TRBD1; J gene: TRBJ2-1; CDR3 protein: CASSPTGTGDNEQFF; CDR3 DNA: TGTGCCAGCTCACCGACAGGGACAGGGGACAATGAGCAGTTCTTC
V gene: TRBV30; clone size: once; D gene: TRBD1; J gene: TRBJ1-1; CDR3 protein: CAWAGDSGDEAFF; CDR3 DNA: TGTGCCTGGGCGGGGGACAGCGGAGACGAAGCTTTCTTT
V gene: TRBV12-3/TRBV12-4; clone size: -; D gene: -; J gene: TRBJ2-1; CDR3 protein: CASRKDGRNEQFF; CDR3 DNA: TGTGCCAGCAGGAAGGACGGACGCAATGAGCAGTTCTTC
V gene: TRBV29-1; clone size: -; D gene: -; J gene: TRBJ1-2; CDR3 protein: CSVEAGSGGYTF; CDR3 DNA: TGCAGCGTTGAGGCAGGGTCGGGTGGCTACACCTTC
V gene: TRBV4-3; clone size: few; D gene: -; J gene: TRBJ2-5; CDR3 protein: CASSQDLVEGYQETQYF; CDR3 DNA: TGCGCCAGCAGCCAAGATCTTGTTGAGGGGTACCAAGAGACCCAGTACTTC
V gene: TRBV20-1; clone size: -; D gene: -; J gene: TRBJ2-6; CDR3 protein: CSAYPVSSGANVLTF; CDR3 DNA: TGCAGTGCTTACCCGGTGAGCTCTGGGGCCAACGTCCTGACTTTC
V gene: TRBV4-3; clone size: few; D gene: -; J gene: TRBJ2-3; CDR3 protein: CASRLDLQGDTDTQYF; CDR3 DNA: TGCGCCAGCAGACTTGATCTACAGGGTGACACAGATACGCAGTATTTT
V gene: TRBV3-1; clone size: -; D gene: TRBD2; J gene: TRBJ2-5; CDR3 protein: CASSQVAGNIPNEQYF; CDR3 DNA: TGTGCCAGCAGCCAGGTAGCGGGTAATATTCCCAATGAGCAGTACTTC
V gene: TRBV29-1; clone size: -; D gene: TRBD1; J gene: TRBJ2-5; CDR3 protein: CSVGQGALEQYF; CDR3 DNA: TGCAGCGTTGGACAGGGGGCGTTGGAGCAGTACTTC
V gene: TRBV27; clone size: -; D gene: TRBD1; J gene: TRBJ1-2; CDR3 protein: CASSWKRGQGIGGYTF; CDR3 DNA: TGTGCCAGCAGTTGGAAGCGAGGACAGGGGATTGGTGGCTACACCTTC
V gene: TRBV20-1; clone size: few; D gene: TRBD2; J gene: TRBJ2-3; CDR3 protein: CSASPSGGPTRYTDTQYF; CDR3 DNA: TGCAGTGCTAGCCCTAGCGGGGGGCCAACCCGATACACAGATACGCAGTATTTT
V gene: TRBV6-6; clone size: few; D gene: -; J gene: TRBJ1-2; CDR3 protein: CASSYRESGYTF; CDR3 DNA: TGTGCCAGCAGTTACCGGGAATCTGGCTACACCTTC
V gene: TRBV7-9; clone size: -; D gene: -; J gene: TRBJ1-2; CDR3 protein: CASSFRDPLYGYTF; CDR3 DNA: TGTGCCAGCAGCTTCCGGGACCCCCTCTATGGCTACACCTTC
V gene: TRBV27; clone size: few; D gene: -; J gene: TRBJ1-1; CDR3 protein: CASSFSPHGEAFF; CDR3 DNA: TGTGCCAGCAGTTTTTCCCCCCACGGCGAAGCTTTCTTT
V gene: TRBV2; clone size: few; D gene: -; J gene: TRBJ2-7; CDR3 protein: CASSERSSGSVEQYF; CDR3 DNA: TGTGCCAGCAGTGAAAGAAGTAGTGGGTCTGTCGAGCAGTACTTC
V gene: TRBV6-2/TRBV6-3; clone size: once; D gene: -; J gene: TRBJ1-3; CDR3 protein: CASSYGHFGNTIYF; CDR3 DNA: TGTGCCAGCAGTTACGGACACTTTGGAAACACCATATATTTT
V gene: TRBV2; clone size: -; D gene: TRBD1; J gene: TRBJ1-5; CDR3 protein: CASRGQGISNQPQHF; CDR3 DNA: TGTGCCAGCAGGGGACAGGGAATAAGCAATCAGCCCCAGCATTTT
V gene: TRBV20-1; clone size: -; D gene: TRBD2; J gene: TRBJ2-3; CDR3 protein: CSASGTSPSTDTQYF; CDR3 DNA: TGCAGTGCCTCTGGGACTAGCCCTAGCACAGATACGCAGTATTTT
V gene: TRBV9; clone size: -; D gene: -; J gene: TRBJ2-6; CDR3 protein: CASSPYRIDSGANVLTF; CDR3 DNA: TGTGCCAGCAGCCCTTACCGGATAGACTCTGGGGCCAACGTCCTGACTTTC
V gene: TRBV4-3; clone size: few; D gene: -; J gene: TRBJ1-1; CDR3 protein: CASSQVALQGSGVDTEAFF; CDR3 DNA: TGCGCCAGCAGCCAAGTAGCCTTACAGGGATCGGGTGTTGACACTGAAGCTTTCTTT
V gene: TRBV7-2; clone size: few; D gene: -; J gene: TRBJ2-2; CDR3 protein: CASSLSVGTGELFF; CDR3 DNA: TGTGCCAGCAGCTTATCTGTAGGGACCGGGGAGCTGTTTTTT
V gene: TRBV28; clone size: -; D gene: TRBD1; J gene: TRBJ2-5; CDR3 protein: CASSSPGTGRTYNEQYF; CDR3 DNA: TGTGCCAGCAGCTCTCCCGGGACAGGGAGAACCTACAATGAGCAGTACTTC
V gene: TRBV3-1; clone size: -; D gene: -; J gene: TRBJ2-7; CDR3 protein: CASSQGSGSYNEQYF; CDR3 DNA: TGTGCCAGCAGCCAAGGGTCCGGCTCCTACAATGAGCAGTACTTC
V gene: TRBV10-3; clone size: -; D gene: -; J gene: TRBJ1-2; CDR3 protein: CTISDSGSYGYTF; CDR3 DNA: TGTACCATCAGTGATTCCGGCAGCTATGGCTACACCTTC
V gene: TRBV20-1; clone size: -; D gene: -; J gene: TRBJ2-3; CDR3 protein: CSAVSSVGRPTDTQYF; CDR3 DNA: TGCAGTGCTGTCTCTAGCGTTGGGCGACCCACAGATACGCAGTATTTT
V gene: TRBV7-9; clone size: -; D gene: -; J gene: TRBJ1-4; CDR3 protein: CASSVGDMEKLFF; CDR3 DNA: TGTGCCAGCAGCGTAGGGGACATGGAAAAACTGTTTTTT
V gene: TRBV7-2; clone size: -; D gene: -; J gene: TRBJ2-3; CDR3 protein: CASSLERPNTQYF; CDR3 DNA: TGTGCCAGCAGCTTAGAACGACCGAATACGCAGTATTTT
V gene: TRBV2; clone size: -; D gene: -; J gene: TRBJ1-6; CDR3 protein: CASSARGSYNSPLHF; CDR3 DNA: TGTGCCAGCAGTGCGCGGGGCTCCTATAATTCACCCCTCCACTTT
V gene: TRBV20-1; clone size: few; D gene: -; J gene: TRBJ2-5; CDR3 protein: CSARHAGRSQETQYF; CDR3 DNA: TGCAGTGCTAGACACGCGGGACGGTCCCAAGAGACCCAGTACTTC
V gene: TRBV9; clone size: -; D gene: -; J gene: TRBJ2-3; CDR3 protein: CASSVEGLQDTQYF; CDR3 DNA: TGTGCCAGCAGCGTAGAGGGGCTTCAGGATACGCAGTATTTT
V gene: TRBV12-3/TRBV12-4; clone size: -; D gene: TRBD1; J gene: TRBJ1-1; CDR3 protein: CASGAGTGGTEAFF; CDR3 DNA: TGTGCCAGCGGGGCCGGGACAGGGGGCACTGAAGCTTTCTTT
V gene: TRBV20-1; clone size: -; D gene: -; J gene: TRBJ1-2; CDR3 protein: CSASTSGDDEGYTF; CDR3 DNA: TGCAGTGCTAGTACTTCGGGGGACGACGAGGGCTACACCTTC
V gene: TRBV7-8; clone size: -; D gene: -; J gene: TRBJ2-7; CDR3 protein: CASTEGGQTYEQYF; CDR3 DNA: TGTGCCAGCACCGAAGGTGGGCAGACTTACGAGCAGTACTTC
V gene: TRBV7-9; clone size: few; D gene: -; J gene: TRBJ1-5; CDR3 protein: CASSFEGSFRHF; CDR3 DNA: TGTGCCAGCAGCTTCGAAGGGTCTTTTCGGCATTTT
V gene: TRBV7-2; clone size: -; D gene: -; J gene: TRBJ1-1; CDR3 protein: CASSLANQGALNTEAFF; CDR3 DNA: TGTGCCAGCAGCTTAGCAAATCAAGGAGCCCTAAACACTGAAGCTTTCTTT
V gene: TRBV20-1; clone size: few; D gene: TRBD1; J gene: TRBJ2-7; CDR3 protein: CSATRTGQAEQYF; CDR3 DNA: TGCAGTGCTACCAGGACAGGGCAAGCCGAGCAGTACTTC
V gene: TRBV7-9; clone size: few; D gene: -; J gene: TRBJ2-2; CDR3 protein: CASSLTAANTGELFF; CDR3 DNA: TGTGCCAGCAGCTTGACAGCTGCGAACACCGGGGAGCTGTTTTTT
V gene: TRBV4-3; clone size: -; D gene: -; J gene: TRBJ2-5; CDR3 protein: CASSQDELGSETQYF; CDR3 DNA: TGCGCCAGCAGCCAAGATGAGTTGGGCTCGGAGACCCAGTACTTC
V gene: TRBV20-1; clone size: few; D gene: TRBD2; J gene: TRBJ2-3; CDR3 protein: CSARPLPRLAVTDTQYF; CDR3 DNA: TGCAGTGCTAGGCCGCTCCCGAGACTAGCGGTGACAGATACGCAGTATTTT
V gene: TRBV20-1; clone size: -; D gene: -; J gene: TRBJ2-2; CDR3 protein: CSARGQVKLFF; CDR3 DNA: TGCAGTGCTAGAGGACAGGTGAAGCTGTTTTTT
V gene: TRBV29-1; clone size: -; D gene: -; J gene: TRBJ2-2; CDR3 protein: CSVLDGNTGELFF; CDR3 DNA: TGCAGCGTTTTGGACGGTAACACCGGGGAGCTGTTTTTT
V gene: TRBV7-2; clone size: -; D gene: TRBD1; J gene: TRBJ1-2; CDR3 protein: CASRWGQGNSYGYTF; CDR3 DNA: TGTGCCAGCAGATGGGGACAGGGCAATTCCTATGGCTACACCTTC
V gene: TRBV4-1; clone size: few; D gene: -; J gene: TRBJ2-7; CDR3 protein: CASSLTGHTYEQYF; CDR3 DNA: TGCGCCAGCAGCCTAACAGGGCATACCTACGAGCAGTACTTC